Presented here are 17 T cell receptor beta chains from one specimen sequenced in a study of T-cell memory formation after mild COVID-19. One entry per CDR3 protein, called by TCRdb with MiXCR from the 5' RACE reads. Here the sample spans around 470,000 distinct CDR3 sequences, about 20% being singletons. Input material: PBMCs or a T cell subset sorted from them (not recorded which). These TCRs come from an adult woman who had mild COVID-19 (a few samples of this study predate the infection). Cell type and time point are not known.

J is TRBJ1-5 and V is TRBV2; 9 nucleotides match TRBD1. J gave up 4 bases and V 4 bases, and 5 bases lay outside the gene matches. The CDR3 contains 15 residues. Germline assignment: CDR1 SNHLY and CDR2 FYNNEI. The CDR3, as DNA: TGTGCCAGCAGTGGGACAGGGGCGGGGAATCAGCCCCAGCATTTT. Its translation is CASSGTGAGNQPQHF.

This clonotype was seen only a few times. This chain links TRBV4-1 with TRBJ2-3, with D possibly TRBD2 on 5 matching bases. This CDR3 has 15 residues. CDR1 and CDR2 from the germline V gene are MGHRA and YSYEKL. Trimming removed 3 bases from V and 0 bases from J, with 10 bases in between. The CDR3, as DNA: TGCGCCAGCAGCCAGGAGGAGCGGAGCACAGATACGCAGTATTTT. Protein sequence: CASSQEERSTDTQYF.

The V call is TRBV7-2, the J call TRBJ2-1; 12 bases are a match to TRBD2. Looked up from germline, CDR1 is SGHTA and CDR2 is FQGNSA. V trimming: 4 bases; J trimming: 6 bases; junction bases outside the gene matches: 1. The CDR3 runs to 14 residues. This CDR3 reads CASSWGLAGNEQFF. The CDR3, as DNA: TGTGCCAGCAGCTGGGGACTAGCGGGCAATGAGCAGTTCTTC.

The table lists this clonotype with a count of one. CDR3 sequence: CASNRPGPNTEAFF. Written as DNA, the CDR3 is TGTGCCAGCAATCGACCGGGGCCGAACACTGAAGCTTTCTTT. The chain combines TRBV6-1 with TRBJ1-1; D perhaps matches TRBD1 (5 bases). Trimming took off 7 bases at V and 1 base at J, with 13 bases between the two ends. The CDR3 is made up of 14 amino acids. The germline V gene has CDR1 MNHNS and CDR2 SASEGT.

The chain joins TRBV13 to TRBJ2-7; tentative D call: TRBD2 (5 bases). Germline V gene lookup returns CDR1 PRHDT and CDR2 FYEKMQ (reference sequence). The V end was cut by 8 bases, the J end by 7 bases, with 18 bases between. The CDR3 spans 13 residues. The CDR3 region has the DNA TGTGCCAGCGGCCCATCCCTAGCAGTTGAGCAGTACTTC. Protein sequence: CASGPSLAVEQYF.

V gene TRBV15 combines with J gene TRBJ2-7; D gene unclear. V was cut by 2 bases and J by 5 bases, with 7 bases left in between. CDR1 and CDR2 (germline): LNHNV, YYDKDF (reference sequence). The CDR3 loop spans 12 amino acids. CDR3 loop: CATSRQLDEQYF. The CDR3 region has the DNA TGTGCCACCAGCAGACAGCTCGACGAGCAGTACTTC.

This clonotype was recorded a few times. V usage is TRBV15 and J usage is TRBJ2-7; D might be TRBD1 (6 bases). The CDR3 runs 13 residues. The germline CDR1 and CDR2 sequences are LNHNV and YYDKDF (reference sequence). Trimming left V 3 bases short and J 7 bases short, with 13 bases between. The CDR3 nucleotides read TGTGCCACCAGCAGCGAACAGGGTCCGGAGCAGTACTTC. It is translated as CATSSEQGPEQYF.

The CDR3 DNA is TGCAGTGCTAGAGGTCCTGGGACAGGGGGTCCCAACACTGAAGCTTTCTTT. It is translated as CSARGPGTGGPNTEAFF. This sequence joins TRBV20-1 and TRBJ1-1, with 11 bases matching TRBD1. V shed 1 base, J shed 2 bases, and the junction held 9 bases outside the gene matches. This CDR3 has 17 amino acids. Germline CDR1 reads DFQATT; CDR2 reads SNEGSKA (reference sequence).

This clonotype was seen only a few times. V and J are TRBV29-1 and TRBJ2-1; D may correspond to TRBD1 or TRBD2 (6 bases each). The V and J ends lost 1 base and 3 bases respectively, with 13 bases between them. The CDR3 is 15 residues long. CDR1 and CDR2 (germline): SQVTM, ANQGSEA. CDR3 residues: CSVEARDINYNEQFF. The DNA of the CDR3 is TGCAGCGTTGAAGCGCGGGACATCAACTACAATGAGCAGTTCTTC.

The V gene is TRBV5-1, the J gene TRBJ1-1; D gene ambiguous. Germline CDR1 reads SGHRS; CDR2 reads YFSETQ. The V and J ends lost 1 base and 7 bases respectively, with 14 bases between them. This CDR3 comprises 14 residues. The CDR3 DNA sequence: TGCGCCAGCAGCTTGTCAAGTTTGGGAAATGAAGCTTTCTTT. Translated, it gives CASSLSSLGNEAFF.

This chain links TRBV2 with TRBJ1-4; 7 bases are a match to TRBD1. The germline V gene has CDR1 SNHLY and CDR2 FYNNEI. The length of the CDR3 is 16 residues. Trimming removed 8 bases from V and 6 bases from J; junction bases left unmatched: 15. CDR3 sequence reads: CASHRDRSIFYEKLFF. DNA of the CDR3: TGTGCCAGCCACCGGGACAGATCGATCTTTTATGAAAAACTGTTTTTT.

The J gene is TRBJ1-1, the V gene TRBV20-1, with D perhaps TRBD1 (6 bases). The germline CDR1 and CDR2 sequences are DFQATT and SNEGSKA (reference sequence). The CDR3 contains 13 residues. V shed 5 bases and J shed 10 bases, with 20 bases lying between them. DNA of the CDR3: TGCAGTGCTCGTACAACCCGGACAGTGGCAGCTTTCTTT. This codes for CSARTTRTVAAFF.

This clonotype was seen only a few times. J is TRBJ2-7 and V is TRBV4-1, with D maybe TRBD1 (6 bases). CDR1 and CDR2 (germline): MGHRA, YSYEKL. The CDR3 loop spans 17 amino acids. The germline V and J ends were trimmed by 0 bases and 5 bases, with 20 bases remaining between them. In nucleotides, the CDR3 is TGCGCCAGCAGCCAAGATACCACAGGGTCAGTGTTGAACGAGCAGTACTTC. Translated, it gives CASSQDTTGSVLNEQYF.

This chain links TRBV20-1 with TRBJ2-5; TRBD1 or TRBD2 may be the D gene (5 bases each). CDR3 length: 13 amino acids. In germline, CDR1 is DFQATT, CDR2 SNEGSKA (reference sequence). V dropped 3 bases and J dropped 5 bases, with 13 bases sitting between them. The CDR3 DNA sequence: TGCAGTGCTAGGAAGGGGAGAGGGGAGACCCAGTACTTC. Protein product: CSARKGRGETQYF.

This clonotype was counted only a few times. The chain combines TRBV6-6 with TRBJ2-3; no clear D gene. The CDR3 loop spans 15 amino acids. Germline CDR1 is MNHNY and CDR2 is SVGAGI (reference sequence). V lost 2 bases, J lost 3 bases, and 12 bases lay in between. The DNA for the CDR3 is TGTGCCAGCAGTTACGGGGTAGTGGGAACAGATACGCAGTATTTT. Translated, it gives CASSYGVVGTDTQYF.

This clonotype was observed a few times. The chain joins TRBV5-1 to TRBJ1-2; D is unresolved. Trimming pared 0 bases from V and 6 bases from J, leaving 18 bases between. The CDR3 contains 16 residues. Germline-derived CDR1 and CDR2 are SGHRS and YFSETQ. The CDR3 DNA reads as TGCGCCAGCAGCTTGGTGGGAGCGGAATTGCGGGATGGCTACACCTTC. Translation: CASSLVGAELRDGYTF. Drawing the rest from reference TRBV5-1 and TRBJ1-2, the complete variable domain is KAGVTQTPRYLIKTRGQQVTLSCSPISGHRSVSWYQQTPGQGLQFLFEYFSETQRNKGNFPGRFSGRQFSNSRSEMNVSTLELGDSALYLCASSLVGAELRDGYTFGSGTRLTVV.

Only a few counts were recorded for this clonotype. V gene TRBV20-1 combines with J gene TRBJ2-1; 11 bases map to TRBD2. With V trimmed by 5 bases and J by 9 bases, 12 bases remained unmatched. This CDR3 contains 15 residues. Germline CDR1 is DFQATT and CDR2 is SNEGSKA (reference sequence). The DNA for the CDR3 is TGCAGTGCTTATTATAGCGGGAGGGCCGTTTTTGAGCAGTTCTTC. As protein: CSAYYSGRAVFEQFF.